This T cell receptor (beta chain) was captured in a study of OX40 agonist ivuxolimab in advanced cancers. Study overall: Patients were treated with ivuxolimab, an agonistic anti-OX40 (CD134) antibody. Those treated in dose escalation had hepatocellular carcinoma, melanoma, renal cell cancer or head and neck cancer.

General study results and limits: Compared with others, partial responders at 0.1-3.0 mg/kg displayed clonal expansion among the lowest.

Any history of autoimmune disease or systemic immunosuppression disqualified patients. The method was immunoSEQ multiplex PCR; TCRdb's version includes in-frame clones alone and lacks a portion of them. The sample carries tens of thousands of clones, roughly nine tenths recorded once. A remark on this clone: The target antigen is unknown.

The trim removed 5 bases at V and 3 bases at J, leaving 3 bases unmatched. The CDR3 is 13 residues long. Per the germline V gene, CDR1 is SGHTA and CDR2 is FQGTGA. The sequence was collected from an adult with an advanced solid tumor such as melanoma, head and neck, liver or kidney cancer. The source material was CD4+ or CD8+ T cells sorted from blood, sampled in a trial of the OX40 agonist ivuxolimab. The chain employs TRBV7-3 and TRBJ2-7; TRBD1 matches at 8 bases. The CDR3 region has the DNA TGTGCCAGCAGCCCCGGACAGGGCTACGAGCAGTACTTC. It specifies CASSPGQGYEQYF.